These 16 T cell receptor beta chains were sequenced from one sample in a study of blood T cells in healthy people across ages. The use of a sample-barcoded 5' primer and a J-beta primer mix characterized a second PCR of roughly 6 to 11 cycles. Via MiXCR, TCRdb re-called the 5' RACE reads, giving one row per CDR3 protein. In the table there are 1.5 million to 2 million distinct CDR3 sequences, approximately 40% of which are singletons. The sample was blood. These receptors were obtained from a human donor in good health.

This clonotype was counted ten times or more. The chain joins TRBV25-1 to TRBJ1-4; no clear D. Germline CDR1 MGHDK, CDR2 SYGVNS. V lost 1 base and J 7 bases, leaving 10 bases between the germline ends. The CDR3 runs 14 residues. The CDR3 nucleotides read TGTGCCAGCAGTGAATCCACGACCGGTGAAAAACTGTTTTTT. Its protein product is CASSESTTGEKLFF. The full variable domain, its missing parts supplied by reference TRBV25-1 and TRBJ1-4, is EADIYQTPRYLVIGTGKKITLECSQTMGHDKMYWYQQDPGMELHLIHYSYGVNSTEKGDLSSESTVSRIRTEHFPLTLESARPSHTSQYLCASSESTTGEKLFFGSGTQLSVL.

This sequence joins TRBV27 and TRBJ1-5, with D hard to call. The germline gives CDR1 MNHEY, CDR2 SMNVEV (reference sequence). The CDR3 has 14 amino acids. Deletions cut 3 bases from V and 7 bases from J, with 13 bases between. The CDR3 region is CASSLGYGRQPQHF. The CDR3 DNA reads as TGTGCCAGCAGTTTGGGTTACGGGCGACAGCCCCAGCATTTT.

This clonotype appeared a few times. This rearrangement joins TRBV28 to TRBJ2-7, with D tentatively TRBD1 (6 bases). This CDR3 spans 17 amino acids. Germline V gene sequence: CDR1 MDHEN, CDR2 SYDVKM. Trimming pared 4 bases from V and 0 bases from J, leaving 19 bases between. CDR3 sequence: CASSYQTVMDSSYEQYF. As DNA, the CDR3 is TGTGCCAGCAGTTACCAGACCGTCATGGACAGCTCCTACGAGCAGTACTTC.

This chain joins TRBV7-2 and TRBJ2-3; a weak D match, TRBD2 (7 bases). This CDR3 comprises 18 residues. Trimming removed 2 bases at V and 1 base at J, with 19 bases between. CDR1 is SGHTA and CDR2 is FQGNSA in the germline V gene. CDR3 DNA sequence: TGTGCCAGCAGCTTATCGGGCGGGGGCTCCCCCCGCACAGATACGCAGTATTTT. It encodes CASSLSGGGSPRTDTQYF.

This clonotype was counted only a few times. The rearrangement uses TRBV2 and TRBJ2-7, with 8 bases fitting TRBD2. V was clipped by 7 bases and J by 5 bases; unmatched bases: 1. The CDR3 is 11 residues long. From germline, CDR1 is SNHLY and CDR2 FYNNEI. CDR3 bases: TGTGCCAGCACGGGAGGGGACGAGCAGTACTTC. This translates into CASTGGDEQYF.

This clonotype turned up a few times. The chain recombines TRBV5-1 with TRBJ1-6, with D possibly being TRBD1 (5 bases). The germline CDR1 and CDR2 sequences are SGHRS and YFSETQ. V was pared by 4 bases and J by 13 bases, with 24 bases between. This CDR3 spans 16 amino acids. The chain's CDR3 is CASSTTEIGLFGPLHF. In nucleotides, the CDR3 is TGCGCCAGCAGCACGACAGAGATCGGTCTATTTGGGCCCCTCCACTTT.

This clonotype was counted a few times. This chain connects TRBV29-1 to TRBJ2-3, with 9 bases that match TRBD2. Germline V CDR1 and CDR2: SQVTM, ANQGSEA. V was pared by 3 bases and J by 2 bases, with 6 bases of the junction left unmatched. CDR3 length equals 15 residues. The CDR3 bases are TGCAGCGTTGAGGGGCTAGCGGGATTCACAGATACGCAGTATTTT. Its protein product is CSVEGLAGFTDTQYF.

This clonotype was detected only a few times. The chain combines TRBV30 with TRBJ2-1; D is unclear. Per germline, CDR1 GTSNPN and CDR2 SVGIG (reference sequence). Trimming shortened V by 4 bases and J by 4 bases, and 11 bases separated the two germline ends. There are 13 residues in the CDR3. In DNA, the CDR3 is TGTGCCTGGAATGGCATCTCTTACAATGAGCAGTTCTTC. As protein: CAWNGISYNEQFF.

The V call is TRBV30, the J call TRBJ1-5, with 7 bases lining up with TRBD1. Per the germline V gene, CDR1 is GTSNPN and CDR2 is SVGIG (reference sequence). This CDR3 has 14 amino acids. V shed 2 bases and J 2 bases; nucleotides not matched to a gene: 3. The CDR3 loop reads CAWSQGQRNQPQHF. CDR3 nucleotides: TGTGCCTGGAGTCAGGGACAGCGCAATCAGCCCCAGCATTTT.

The chain is built from TRBV4-2 and TRBJ2-1, with 8 bases fitting TRBD2. This CDR3 has 16 amino acids. The trim removed 1 base at V and 5 bases at J, leaving 7 bases unmatched. Germline V gene lookup returns CDR1 LGHNA and CDR2 YNFKEQ. The CDR3 nucleotides read TGTGCCAGCAGCCAAGTTTCCGGGGGGGCAGACAATGAGCAGTTCTTC. It encodes CASSQVSGGADNEQFF.

This chain links TRBV29-1 with TRBJ2-7; the D is unclear. With 2 bases removed from V and 0 bases from J, the gap between germline ends came to 5 bases. Germline assignment: CDR1 SQVTM and CDR2 ANQGSEA. The CDR3 loop spans 12 amino acids. As DNA, the CDR3 is TGCAGCGTTGAACTTCCCTCCTACGAGCAGTACTTC. Its protein is CSVELPSYEQYF.

This chain uses TRBV4-2 with TRBJ1-2; 7 bases fit TRBD1. Germline V gene lookup returns CDR1 LGHNA and CDR2 YNFKEQ. With 0 bases clipped from V and 4 bases from J, the junction kept 5 bases outside the gene matches. The CDR3 has 15 residues. CDR3 loop: CASSQERGQLYGYTF. The CDR3 coding sequence is TGTGCCAGCAGCCAAGAAAGGGGGCAGCTCTATGGCTACACCTTC.

The chain employs TRBV4-3 and TRBJ2-2; D is perhaps TRBD2 (7 bases). The V gene lost 3 bases and the J gene lost 7 bases, with 21 bases spanning the gap. Germline loops: CDR1 LGHNA, CDR2 YSLEER. The CDR3 is 17 residues long. CDR3 bases: TGCGCCAGCAGCCACCGAGGGGGGGGTCTTTACATCGGGGAGCTGTTTTTT. Protein sequence: CASSHRGGGLYIGELFF.

This clonotype has ten or more counts. The chain is built from TRBV10-3 and TRBJ2-7; 8 bases line up with TRBD1. V shed 5 bases and J 4 bases; nucleotides not matched to a gene: 7. Looked up from germline, CDR1 is ENHRY and CDR2 is SYGVKD. The CDR3 is 14 amino acids. This CDR3 reads CAISPDRGVYEQYF. The CDR3 nucleotides are TGTGCCATCAGTCCCGACAGGGGTGTTTACGAGCAGTACTTC.

The V call is TRBV10-3, the J call TRBJ2-7; D uncertain. CDR3 size: 13 residues. CDR1 and CDR2 (germline): ENHRY, SYGVKD. The V end lost 2 bases, the J end lost 1 base, and 6 bases lay between the germline ends. CDR3 sequence reads: CAISEGPSYEQYF. CDR3 nucleotides: TGTGCCATCAGTGAGGGCCCTTCCTACGAGCAGTACTTC.

This clonotype was seen a few times. The V call is TRBV20-1, the J call TRBJ1-6; D remains unclear. Germline CDR1 and CDR2: DFQATT and SNEGSKA (reference sequence). The CDR3 totals 13 residues. The V and J ends lost 6 bases and 7 bases respectively, with 13 bases between them. CDR3 loop: CSARHRGNSPLHF. The CDR3 DNA reads TGCAGTGCCAGGCACAGAGGAAATTCACCCCTCCACTTT.